These 19 T cell receptor beta chains share one sample of origin, sequenced in a study of blood T cell repertoires in COVID-19. Only in-frame clones appear in the TCRdb table, and some are missing; sequencing was by immunoSEQ multiplex PCR. The table shows approximately 100,000 clones, with around nine tenths occurring only once. Sample: peripheral blood. The receptor set was obtained from a woman aged 80 or over in a cohort sampled during active COVID-19.

The chain combines TRBV6-6 with TRBJ1-2, with D possibly being TRBD1 (5 bases). This CDR3 contains 15 residues. From germline, CDR1 is MNHNY and CDR2 SVGAGI (reference sequence). Deletions cut 6 bases from V and 2 bases from J, with 16 bases between. The CDR3 sequence is CASSPDRKLNYGYTF. For the CDR3, the DNA is TGTGCCAGCAGCCCCGACAGAAAGTTAAACTATGGCTACACCTTC.

The CDR3 DNA sequence: TGTGCCAGCAGCCCCCCGCGGGGGCGGTCCGGGGAGCTGTTTTTT. Translation gives CASSPPRGRSGELFF. The chain links TRBV3-1 (or the pseudogene TRBV3-2) to TRBJ2-2, with D perhaps matching TRBD2 (7 bases). The CDR3 is 15 residues long. Looked up from germline, CDR1 is LGHDT and CDR2 is YNNKEL (reference sequence). V was pared by 4 bases and J by 6 bases, with 15 bases between.

About this clone itself: The junction differs from germline at one of its ends, possibly a read error. The chain carries TRBV10-2 and TRBJ2-1; D is undetermined. The CDR3 is made up of 12 amino acids. The germline gives CDR1 WSHSY, CDR2 SAAADI. The CDR3 loop reads CASSETYNEQFF. In DNA, the CDR3 is TGCGCCAGCAGTGAAACCTATAATGAGCAGTTCTTC.

The chain combines TRBV19 with TRBJ2-3; D might be TRBD2 (6 bases). The ends were cut back, 7 bases at V and 5 bases at J, with 19 bases in the middle. The V gene's germline CDR1 is LNHDA and CDR2 SQIVND (reference sequence). This CDR3 is 15 amino acids long. CDR3 bases: TGTGCCAGTAACCCCCTCGGCGGGGTGAAAGATACGCAGTATTTT. It translates to CASNPLGGVKDTQYF.

CDR3 loop: CASSRLAGWWGYEQYF. CDR3 nucleotide sequence: TGTGCCAGTAGTCGACTAGCGGGATGGTGGGGCTACGAGCAGTACTTC. The chain carries TRBV19 and TRBJ2-7; 11 nucleotides line up with TRBD2. The germline V gene has CDR1 LNHDA and CDR2 SQIVND (reference sequence). V lost 5 bases to trimming and J lost 3 bases; unmatched junction nucleotides: 9. The length of the CDR3 is 16 residues.

V is TRBV7-2 and J is TRBJ1-5; 7 bases match TRBD1. Losses at the gene ends were 4 bases for V and 4 bases for J; bases not matched to a gene: 7. Germline CDR1 reads SGHTA; CDR2 reads FQGNSA. This CDR3 spans 15 amino acids. CDR3 sequence reads: CASSSTGQVNQPQHF. The CDR3 bases are TGTGCCAGCAGCTCTACCGGACAGGTTAATCAGCCCCAGCATTTT.

The chain uses TRBV18 and TRBJ1-5, with D unclear. The CDR3 is made up of 17 amino acids. The germline CDR1 and CDR2 sequences are KGHSH and LQKENI. V lost 4 bases and J lost 0, with 16 bases in between. DNA of the CDR3: TGTGCCAGCTCACTAGATGAGGGCGCCCATAGCAATCAGCCCCAGCATTTT. It encodes CASSLDEGAHSNQPQHF.

This chain joins TRBV3-1 (or the pseudogene TRBV3-2) and TRBJ1-3; no firm D call. The V gene's germline CDR1 is LGHDT and CDR2 YNNKEL (reference sequence). The CDR3 has 15 residues. V lost 4 bases, J lost 0 bases, and 10 bases lay in between. The CDR3: CASSPYTYSGNTIYF. The CDR3 nucleotides are TGTGCCAGCAGCCCCTATACTTACTCTGGAAACACCATATATTTT.

V usage is TRBV7-3 and J usage is TRBJ1-1, with unresolved D. Trimming took 2 bases from V and 2 from J, leaving 12 bases between them. The length of the CDR3 is 15 residues. CDR1 and CDR2 from the germline V gene are SGHTA and FQGTGA. The CDR3 DNA reads as TGTGCCAGCAGCTTAGAGGGAAAGGGCAACACTGAAGCTTTCTTT. Translating it yields CASSLEGKGNTEAFF.

The chain links TRBV6-4 to TRBJ2-4; tentatively, D is TRBD2 (7 bases). CDR3 size: 14 residues. The germline V gene has CDR1 MRHNA and CDR2 SNTAGT. With 0 bases removed from V and 6 bases from J, the gap between germline ends came to 9 bases. In DNA, the CDR3 is TGTGCCAGCAGTGACTCGGGAGGGGGAAACATTCAGTACTTC. Translation gives CASSDSGGGNIQYF.

CDR3 nucleotides: TGCGCCAGCAGCCAAGATCGAGAAACTTGGGGACAGGGTAAGGAGACCCAGTACTTC. Amino acids: CASSQDRETWGQGKETQYF. The chain links TRBV4-1 to TRBJ2-5, with 9 positions matching TRBD1. CDR3 length: 19 residues. V was clipped by 0 bases and J by 5 bases; unmatched bases: 16. The germline gives CDR1 MGHRA, CDR2 YSYEKL.

This clone was detected a few times. This chain uses TRBV7-9 with TRBJ1-6; D unresolved. The CDR3 consists of 11 residues. CDR1 SEHNR and CDR2 FQNEAQ come from the germline V gene (reference sequence). The germline V and J ends were trimmed by 4 bases and 10 bases, with 5 bases remaining between them. The CDR3 region is CASSSVSPLHF. CDR3 DNA: TGTGCCAGCAGCTCCGTCTCACCCCTCCACTTT. Together with reference TRBV7-9 and TRBJ1-6, the CDR3 gives the full variable domain: DTGVSQNPRHKITKRGQNVTFRCDPISEHNRLYWYRQTLGQGPEFLTYFQNEAQLEKSRLLSDRFSAERPKGSFSTLEIQRTEQGDSAMYLCASSSVSPLHFGNGTRLTVT.

This sequence joins TRBV18 and TRBJ2-2, with TRBD2 matching over 10 bases. In germline, CDR1 is KGHSH, CDR2 LQKENI. Losses at the gene ends were 4 bases for V and 0 bases for J; bases not matched to a gene: 8. The length of the CDR3 is 18 residues. CDR3 sequence: CASSLATGTSANTGELFF. The CDR3 DNA reads as TGTGCCAGCTCACTCGCTACCGGGACTAGCGCGAACACCGGGGAGCTGTTTTTT.

V usage is TRBV5-4 and J usage is TRBJ2-2; no clear D. V lost 2 bases to trimming and J lost 1 base, with 6 bases between them. The CDR3 consists of 14 residues. From germline, CDR1 is SGHNT and CDR2 YYREEE (reference sequence). CDR3 amino acids: CASSLRGNTGELFF. The CDR3 DNA follows: TGTGCCAGCAGCTTAAGAGGGAACACCGGGGAGCTGTTTTTT.

The chain links TRBV30 to TRBJ1-3; D unclear. The V gene's germline CDR1 is GTSNPN and CDR2 SVGIG (reference sequence). The CDR3 totals 13 residues. V lost 1 base and J 4 bases, leaving 8 bases between the germline ends. The CDR3 DNA sequence: TGTGCCTGGAGTGGACTACTCGGAAACACCATATATTTT. Its translation: CAWSGLLGNTIYF.

The rearrangement links TRBV5-6 to TRBJ1-6; 7 positions agree with TRBD1. The ends lost 4 bases at V and 7 bases at J; junction bases unmatched: 8. The CDR3 length is 15 residues. CDR1 SGHDT and CDR2 YYEEEE come from the germline V gene. The CDR3 protein is CASSPTQGSNSPLHF. DNA for the CDR3: TGTGCCAGCAGCCCAACACAGGGGTCGAATTCACCCCTCCACTTT.

The table lists this clone with a count of one. The V call is TRBV2, the J call TRBJ2-7; 7 positions match TRBD1. The CDR3 is 14 residues long. Trimming cost V 4 bases and J 1 base; bases outside gene matches: 4. Germline-derived CDR1 and CDR2 are SNHLY and FYNNEI. CDR3 sequence reads: CASSVQTGSYEQYF. CDR3 bases: TGTGCCAGCAGTGTGCAGACAGGGTCCTACGAGCAGTACTTC.

Remarks on this clone: Other DNA sequences from this sample encode an identical CDR3 as well. This chain connects TRBV5-1 to TRBJ2-7; D might be TRBD2 (6 bases). Germline V lookup: CDR1 SGHRS, CDR2 YFSETQ. The CDR3 has 15 residues. Between the trimmed V and J ends, which lost 0 bases and 0 bases, there was a span of 10 bases. CDR3 nucleotide sequence: TGCGCCAGCAGCTTGGTTGCCGGGAGCTCCTACGAGCAGTACTTC. It specifies CASSLVAGSSYEQYF.

The rearrangement uses TRBV28 and TRBJ2-2, with 7 bases matching TRBD1. The CDR3 totals 14 residues. Germline CDR1 and CDR2: MDHEN and SYDVKM. V was clipped by 9 bases and J by 2 bases; unmatched bases: 6. The CDR3 bases are TGTGCCAGTACCGGGACAGTCAACACCGGGGAGCTGTTTTTT. Its protein is CASTGTVNTGELFF.